This TCR beta chain was observed in a study of human T cells and chemical hapten exposure. Study details: Across the whole study, which lasted around 24 weeks, patients were given diphenylcyclopropenone on the scalp once a week. The patients were mostly female; they had alopecia areata, totalis or universalis. Study-level points and caveats: TCRs exceeding a frequency of 1 in 1000 stayed unchanged under DPC sensitization.

TCRdb processed the RACE reads anew with MiXCR; each CDR3 protein has one entry. The table includes tens of thousands of distinct CDR3 sequences, approximately 11% detected once. Time point described: patch test 3, about 24 weeks after DPC sensitization. The treatment: therapeutic diphenylcyclopropenone sensitization with weekly scalp DPC. Samples of blood were obtained prior to the application of each patch test. This clonotype was counted ten times or more. The antigen is unknown. Germline assignment: CDR1 KGHSH and CDR2 LQKENI. V was trimmed by 1 base and J by 1 base, leaving 10 bases between them. The CDR3 covers 15 residues.

The V call is TRBV18, the J call TRBJ2-5; D remains unclear. The TCR was taken from a woman aged 45-65 years with alopecia areata. Some clones in this sample may be carry-over from other donors' samples. Sequences were derived from whole blood, sampled in connection with sensitization to the hapten diphenylcyclopropenone (DPC). CDR3 sequence (DNA): TGTGCCAGCTCACCACGAAGCCGGCCCCAAGAGACCCAGTACTTC. This gives the protein CASSPRSRPQETQYF. Complete variable domain (other parts from reference TRBV18 and TRBJ2-5): NAGVMQNPRHLVRRRGQEARLRCSPMKGHSHVYWYRQLPEEGLKFMVYLQKENIIDESGMPKERFSAEFPKEGPSILRIQQVVRGDSAAYFCASSPRSRPQETQYFGPGTRLLVL.